A selection of T cell receptor beta chains follows, all from one sample in a study of long-term antiretroviral therapy in people with HIV. Libraries were prepared by immunoSEQ multiplex PCR; TCRdb keeps only in-frame clonotypes and omits some of them. The data hold roughly 24,000 clones, with about nine tenths observed a single time. The source material was unsorted PBMCs, sampled 1.8 years before starting antiretroviral therapy. Every receptor here comes from a woman under 40 with HIV. CDR3s include the opening cysteine and the closing phenylalanine or tryptophan. A D gene is named only where the DNA matches it firmly. Clone size is not always given. Where it is, it says once, few, many or a class for expanded clones.

DNA: TGTGCCAGCAGACCCGGACAGGACTTAACCCCCGGCACCATATATTTT
CDR3: CASRPGQDLTPGTIYF
J: TRBJ1-3
D: TRBD1
size: NA
V: TRBV5-5

DNA: TGTGCCAGCCACCCGGCGGCTCCCTATGGCTACACCTTC
CDR3: CASHPAAPYGYTF
J: TRBJ1-2
D: NA
size: NA
V: TRBV7-9

DNA: TGTGCCAACTCTCCTCGATCCGGGACCACTCCCGGGGAGCTGTTTTTT
CDR3: CANSPRSGTTPGELFF
J: TRBJ2-2
D: NA
size: NA
V: TRBV10-3

DNA: TGTGCCAGCTCACCACCAGAACAGGGACGTCTTAGCAGAGCTTTCTTT
CDR3: CASSPPEQGRLSRAFF
J: TRBJ1-1
D: NA
size: NA
V: TRBV18

DNA: TGTGCCTGGAGTGCTATAAGGGGGGGCGAGCAGTACTTC
CDR3: CAWSAIRGGEQYF
J: TRBJ2-7
D: NA
size: NA
V: TRBV30

DNA: TGTGCCAGCAGTTTCAGACTAGCGGGGCCCACAGATACGCAGTATTTT
CDR3: CASSFRLAGPTDTQYF
J: TRBJ2-3
D: TRBD2
size: NA
V: TRBV6-5

DNA: TGCGCCAGCAGAGGACAGGGGCGCGAAAAACTGTTTTTT
CDR3: CASRGQGREKLFF
J: TRBJ1-4
D: TRBD1
size: NA
V: TRBV5-1

DNA: TGTGCCAGTAGTAAGTCGCCAGGGGGGAGCTTCGCAAAGAACACTGAAGCTTTCTTT
CDR3: CASSKSPGGSFAKNTEAFF
J: TRBJ1-1
D: TRBD1
size: few
V: TRBV19

DNA: TGTGCCAGCAGGGGATCCGGGACAGGTGATGGCTACACCTTC
CDR3: CASRGSGTGDGYTF
J: TRBJ1-2
D: TRBD1
size: once
V: TRBV2

DNA: TGCGCCAGCAGCTCCCAGGGTACGGATACGCAGTATTTT
CDR3: CASSSQGTDTQYF
J: TRBJ2-3
D: NA
size: NA
V: TRBV4-1

DNA: TGTGCCAGCACGGAAGCCGGGAGACAGGGGGTGGAAGGCTACACCTTC
CDR3: CASTEAGRQGVEGYTF
J: TRBJ1-2
D: TRBD1
size: NA
V: TRBV27

DNA: TGTGCCAGCAGCTGGCTAGCGGTTATCAACAATGAGCAGTTCTTC
CDR3: CASSWLAVINNEQFF
J: TRBJ2-1
D: TRBD2
size: once
V: TRBV5-6

DNA: TGTGCCATGGCCCGAATGCATGAGCAGTTCTTC
CDR3: CAMARMHEQFF
J: TRBJ2-1
D: NA
size: NA
V: TRBV2

DNA: TGTGCCAGCAGCCCAGCCCGCACAGATACGCAGTATTTT
CDR3: CASSPARTDTQYF
J: TRBJ2-3
D: NA
size: NA
V: TRBV11-2

DNA: TGTGCCAGCAGCCCCGGGACTAGCGGGGCGACAGATACGCAGTATTTT
CDR3: CASSPGTSGATDTQYF
J: TRBJ2-3
D: NA
size: NA
V: TRBV21-1

DNA: TGTGCCTGGAGTGTGTCGGGACGGAACACTGAAGCTTTCTTT
CDR3: CAWSVSGRNTEAFF
J: TRBJ1-1
D: NA
size: NA
V: TRBV30

DNA: TGCAGCGTGGGGGGGACTAACTATGGCTACACCTTC
CDR3: CSVGGTNYGYTF
J: TRBJ1-2
D: NA
size: NA
V: TRBV29-1

DNA: TGTGCCAGCAGCTTAACTGGGGACTGGAACACTGAAGCTTTCTTT
CDR3: CASSLTGDWNTEAFF
J: TRBJ1-1
D: NA
size: NA
V: TRBV7-3

DNA: TGTGCCTGGAGGGCCCCAGGGGAGGGTGAAAAACTGTTTTTT
CDR3: CAWRAPGEGEKLFF
J: TRBJ1-4
D: NA
size: NA
V: TRBV30

DNA: TGCGCCAGCAGCTCAGTGGGTAGGGGGCTCGAGCAGTACTTC
CDR3: CASSSVGRGLEQYF
J: TRBJ2-7
D: TRBD1
size: NA
V: TRBV4-1

DNA: TGCGCCAGCAGTCCCCCCATCCCCCCTGAAGCTTTCTTT
CDR3: CASSPPIPPEAFF
J: TRBJ1-1
D: NA
size: NA
V: TRBV5-1

DNA: TGTGCCAGTAGTCACGAAACAGGGGGCTGGACCGGGGAGCTGTTTTTT
CDR3: CASSHETGGWTGELFF
J: TRBJ2-2
D: TRBD1
size: NA
V: TRBV19

DNA: TGTGCCAGCAGTGAATCCGGGGGAACTGGAAACACCATATATTTT
CDR3: CASSESGGTGNTIYF
J: TRBJ1-3
D: NA
size: NA
V: TRBV2

DNA: TGTGCCAGCAGTGTCGAACGGATGAACACTGAAGCTTTCTTT
CDR3: CASSVERMNTEAFF
J: TRBJ1-1
D: NA
size: NA
V: TRBV11-2

DNA: TGTGCCAGCAGTGACTCTCTAGCGGGGGCCACCGAGCAGTTCTTC
CDR3: CASSDSLAGATEQFF
J: TRBJ2-1
D: TRBD2
size: NA
V: TRBV6-4

DNA: TGTGCCAGCAGCCCGGGACAGGGAGCTAACTATGGCTACACCTTC
CDR3: CASSPGQGANYGYTF
J: TRBJ1-2
D: TRBD1
size: few
V: TRBV7-9

DNA: TGTGCCAGCAGCGTAACGGTAGCGGGGGGGCGAAACACCGGGGAGCTGTTTTTT
CDR3: CASSVTVAGGRNTGELFF
J: TRBJ2-2
D: TRBD2
size: NA
V: TRBV9

DNA: TGTGCCAGTAGCAAAGCGCCAATAGCGGGGGGGCCGGATACGCAGTATTTT
CDR3: CASSKAPIAGGPDTQYF
J: TRBJ2-3
D: TRBD2
size: NA
V: TRBV19

DNA: TGTGCCAGCAGTGATCCCGGGACAGGGAGTGAAAAACTGTTTTTT
CDR3: CASSDPGTGSEKLFF
J: TRBJ1-4
D: TRBD1
size: NA
V: TRBV25-1

DNA: TGCGCCAGCAGCCAAGACATAGGGGTCCAAGAGACCCAGTACTTC
CDR3: CASSQDIGVQETQYF
J: TRBJ2-5
D: NA
size: NA
V: TRBV5-1

DNA: TGTGCCAGCAGTTTCACAGCTAATGAAAAACTGTTTTTT
CDR3: CASSFTANEKLFF
J: TRBJ1-4
D: NA
size: NA
V: TRBV6-6

DNA: TGTGCCAGCAGTGACGCCCCCGGGACACCACTTTGGGGCACAGATACGCAGTATTTT
CDR3: CASSDAPGTPLWGTDTQYF
J: TRBJ2-3
D: NA
size: once
V: TRBV2

DNA: TGCAGCGTCGACAGCTCTGGAAACACCATATATTTT
CDR3: CSVDSSGNTIYF
J: TRBJ1-3
D: NA
size: NA
V: TRBV29-1

DNA: TGTGCCAGCAGTGAAAGCAGGGCCTATGGCTACACCTTC
CDR3: CASSESRAYGYTF
J: TRBJ1-2
D: NA
size: NA
V: TRBV6-1

DNA: TGCAGCGTTGAATTAGGGACCTCCTACGAGCAGTACTTC
CDR3: CSVELGTSYEQYF
J: TRBJ2-7
D: NA
size: NA
V: TRBV29-1

DNA: TGTGCCAGCTCACGACGGTCTGCGGGGGGCCGCACAGATACGCAGTATTTT
CDR3: CASSRRSAGGRTDTQYF
J: TRBJ2-3
D: TRBD2
size: NA
V: TRBV18

DNA: TGCGCCAGCAGCTTGGGCGGGAGTCCTTACACTGAAGCTTTCTTT
CDR3: CASSLGGSPYTEAFF
J: TRBJ1-1
D: NA
size: NA
V: TRBV5-1

DNA: TGTGCCAGCAGCGTAGGCGCTAGCGGCGGCACAGATACGCAGTATTTT
CDR3: CASSVGASGGTDTQYF
J: TRBJ2-3
D: TRBD2
size: NA
V: TRBV9

DNA: TGTGCCAGCAGTGAAGGAGGGGCAGCGGGCAATCAGCCCCAGCATTTT
CDR3: CASSEGGAAGNQPQHF
J: TRBJ1-5
D: NA
size: NA
V: TRBV2

DNA: TGTGCCAGCAGCTTGTTGACAGCCTCCTACAATGAGCAGTTCTTC
CDR3: CASSLLTASYNEQFF
J: TRBJ2-1
D: NA
size: NA
V: TRBV11-2

DNA: TGTGCCAGCAGTGAAGGACCAATGAACACTGAAGCTTTCTTT
CDR3: CASSEGPMNTEAFF
J: TRBJ1-1
D: NA
size: NA
V: TRBV6-1

DNA: TGCGCCAGCAGCCAACGTCCTAGCGGGTGGGACAATGAGCAGTTCTTC
CDR3: CASSQRPSGWDNEQFF
J: TRBJ2-1
D: TRBD2
size: NA
V: TRBV4-1

DNA: TGTGCCAGTAGCGGGTGGGGGAACACTGAAGCTTTCTTT
CDR3: CASSGWGNTEAFF
J: TRBJ1-1
D: NA
size: NA
V: TRBV19

DNA: TGTGCCAGCTCACCACAGGGACAGGGCAACGCTGAAGCTTTCTTT
CDR3: CASSPQGQGNAEAFF
J: TRBJ1-1
D: TRBD1
size: NA
V: TRBV18

DNA: TGTGCCAGCAGCCGGGGAGGACAAATGAACACTGAAGCTTTCTTT
CDR3: CASSRGGQMNTEAFF
J: TRBJ1-1
D: NA
size: NA
V: TRBV5-4

DNA: TGTGCCAGCAGTCTAGCAGGTATTGGGTACTGGAATGAGCAGTTCTTC
CDR3: CASSLAGIGYWNEQFF
J: TRBJ2-1
D: NA
size: NA
V: TRBV27

DNA: TGTGCCAGCAGTTTCAACCAGGGGATAGGTTCACCCCTCCACTTT
CDR3: CASSFNQGIGSPLHF
J: TRBJ1-6
D: NA
size: few
V: TRBV27

DNA: TGTGCCAGCGCGGAGCGGGACAGGGGGACCGGGAGGACTGAAGCTTTCTTT
CDR3: CASAERDRGTGRTEAFF
J: TRBJ1-1
D: TRBD1
size: NA
V: TRBV27

DNA: TGTGCCAGCTTGCGGGACCGGGAAGACACTGAAGCTTTCTTT
CDR3: CASLRDREDTEAFF
J: TRBJ1-1
D: NA
size: NA
V: TRBV2

DNA: TGTGCCATAGGACAGGGGAACTATGGCTACACCTTC
CDR3: CAIGQGNYGYTF
J: TRBJ1-2
D: TRBD1
size: few
V: TRBV10-3

DNA: TGTGCCTGGAGTGGGGGGGCGAACACCGGGGAGCTGTTTTTT
CDR3: CAWSGGANTGELFF
J: TRBJ2-2
D: NA
size: NA
V: TRBV30

DNA: TGTGCCAGCAGCTTAGTCGGACAAGAAGCTTTCTTT
CDR3: CASSLVGQEAFF
J: TRBJ1-1
D: NA
size: NA
V: TRBV11-3

DNA: TGTGCCAGCGGACAGAGCTCCTATAATTCACCCCTCCACTTT
CDR3: CASGQSSYNSPLHF
J: TRBJ1-6
D: NA
size: NA
V: TRBV6-1

DNA: TGTGCCAGCAGTGGACAGACCGGGGAGCTGTTTTTT
CDR3: CASSGQTGELFF
J: TRBJ2-2
D: NA
size: NA
V: TRBV27

DNA: TGTGCCAGTGACAACGTCTATGGCTACACCTTC
CDR3: CASDNVYGYTF
J: TRBJ1-2
D: NA
size: NA
V: TRBV6-5

DNA: TGTGCCAGCAGCGTATTTGACGGGGGCAGCTGGAATGAGCAGTTCTTC
CDR3: CASSVFDGGSWNEQFF
J: TRBJ2-1
D: NA
size: NA
V: TRBV9

DNA: TGTGCCAGCAGCCCCGCCGGAGTCGGAATGAACACTGAAGCTTTCTTT
CDR3: CASSPAGVGMNTEAFF
J: TRBJ1-1
D: NA
size: NA
V: TRBV7-8

DNA: TGTGCCAGTAGGGACAGGAGCCACAATGAGCAGTTCTTC
CDR3: CASRDRSHNEQFF
J: TRBJ2-1
D: TRBD1
size: NA
V: TRBV19

DNA: TGTGCCATCAGTAGCCGGGACAACACCGGGGAGCTGTTTTTT
CDR3: CAISSRDNTGELFF
J: TRBJ2-2
D: NA
size: NA
V: TRBV10-3

DNA: TGTGCCAGCAGTTACAGGGTACAAGAGACCCAGTACTTC
CDR3: CASSYRVQETQYF
J: TRBJ2-5
D: NA
size: NA
V: TRBV7-2